This T cell receptor beta chain stems from a study of blood T cell repertoires in COVID-19. Overall study context: Italy, Spain and the United States were the sources of the convalescent and acute COVID-19 samples. The analysed material was cDNA or gDNA that came from T cells, B-cell-depleted T cells, or PBMCs.

This CDR3 region has 15 residues. V lost 5 bases and J 4 bases, leaving 17 bases between the germline ends. The germline V gene encodes CDR1 LNHDA and CDR2 SQIVND (reference sequence). In the authors' methods: Estimation of nucleated cell counts relied on the amplification of reference gene primers. Repertoires were generated with immunoSEQ multiplex PCR, while TCRdb's copy carries only in-frame clones and drops some. V, J and clone size reflect that table, while D and trimming were determined from the DNA. The profile shows 70,000 to 80,000 clones, roughly 89% of them singletons. The gene calls are TRBV19 and TRBJ1-2; possible D gene TRBD1, 5 bases. This TCR was sampled from a woman between 50 and 59 years old with acute or convalescent COVID-19. Sample: peripheral blood. Here the CDR3 DNA reads TGTGCCAGTAGTGAGTCAGGGCAGCGCGGCTATGGCTACACCTTC. Encoded protein: CASSESGQRGYGYTF.